The 12 T cell receptor beta chains below come from one sample, sequenced in a study of shared clonotypes between healthy human individuals (dated by TCRdb to between 2020 and 2021). The library relied on the immunoSEQ multiplex PCR assay. TCRdb stores this immuneACCESS table with in-frame sequences only. Part of the clones is absent; in the studies checked, under half of the shortfall reflects unresolved V genes, and no reason is known for the rest. The sample data list about 680,000 clones, and about 92% of these were observed just once. The top ten clonotypes cover roughly 22% of the sample. For the CD8 naive samples, CD45RO-negative cells were positively selected for CCR7, yielding a CD45RA+CCR7+ population from which TemRA cells were excluded. The material sequenced was naive CD8+ T cells sorted from blood. Taken with the paper, the label for cell subset or site translates to: CD45RA+CCR7+. These receptors all come from a man aged 25-40 years in good health.

The V and J genes are TRBV4-1 and TRBJ1-1; D is uncertain. Germline lookup yields CDR1 MGHRA and CDR2 YSYEKL. The CDR3 totals 12 residues. Trimming stripped 1 base from V and 7 bases from J, with 7 bases between. The CDR3 coding sequence is TGCGCCAGCAGCCAAGGTCGAAATGAAGCTTTCTTT. Translating gives CASSQGRNEAFF.

V usage is TRBV7-3 and J usage is TRBJ1-1, with 8 bases matching TRBD1. V gave up 4 bases and J gave up 2 bases; unmatched junction bases: 9. The germline V gene encodes CDR1 SGHTA and CDR2 FQGTGA. The CDR3 runs to 16 residues. CDR3 region: CASSSGTGKTNTEAFF. Here the CDR3 DNA reads TGTGCCAGCAGCTCCGGGACAGGAAAAACCAACACTGAAGCTTTCTTT.

The rearrangement uses TRBV27 and TRBJ2-1; no firm D call. The germline V gene encodes CDR1 MNHEY and CDR2 SMNVEV (reference sequence). CDR3 length: 13 amino acids. V dropped 2 bases and J dropped 4 bases, with 6 bases sitting between them. The CDR3 loop is CASSLRPYNEQFF. CDR3 DNA: TGTGCCAGCAGTTTACGGCCATACAATGAGCAGTTCTTC.

This clone was detected only once. The V gene is TRBV13, the J gene TRBJ2-7; no definite D call. Germline assignment: CDR1 PRHDT and CDR2 FYEKMQ (reference sequence). This CDR3 contains 12 residues. The V and J ends lost 2 bases and 6 bases respectively, with 8 bases between them. The CDR3 nucleotides read TGTGCCAGCAGCTTATTGGGTCCCGAGCAGTACTTC. Protein: CASSLLGPEQYF.

A single count supports this clone. The gene calls are TRBV18 and TRBJ2-7; the D gene is possibly TRBD2 (6 bases). With 3 bases removed from V and 7 bases from J, the gap between germline ends came to 10 bases. The V gene's germline CDR1 is KGHSH and CDR2 LQKENI. The length of the CDR3 is 12 residues. In DNA, the CDR3 is TGTGCCAGCTCACCCTTTGGAGGGGAGCAGTACTTC. This gives the protein CASSPFGGEQYF.

The chain uses TRBV29-1 and TRBJ1-1; 8 bases agree with TRBD1. Germline V gene data show CDR1 as SQVTM and CDR2 as ANQGSEA. Trimming cost V 7 bases and J 4 bases; bases outside gene matches: 8. This CDR3 has 13 amino acids. This chain's CDR3 is CSETGQVPTEAFF. The DNA for the CDR3 is TGCAGCGAAACGGGACAGGTCCCCACTGAAGCTTTCTTT.

The J gene is TRBJ2-1, the V gene TRBV19, with unresolved D. Germline V gene data show CDR1 as LNHDA and CDR2 as SQIVND (reference sequence). Trimming pared 4 bases from V and 10 bases from J, leaving 14 bases between. This CDR3 contains 13 residues. The CDR3 bases are TGTGCCAGTAGTAGCAGGATCTTGGGCGAGCAGTTCTTC. It encodes CASSSRILGEQFF.

CDR3 DNA: TGTGCCAGCAGTTACATGGGGGGGGAGGATACGCAGTATTTT. Its protein product is CASSYMGGEDTQYF. V usage is TRBV6-5 and J usage is TRBJ2-3, with TRBD2 matching 7 bases. CDR1 is MNHEY, CDR2 SVGAGI, per germline. After removal of 2 bases from V and 6 bases from J, the junction contained 5 bases not matched to a gene. The CDR3 runs to 14 residues.

The gene calls are TRBV9 and TRBJ2-7, with 10 bases aligning to TRBD1. Germline CDR1 and CDR2: SGDLS and YYNGEE. The CDR3 extends over 12 amino acids. V was pared by 5 bases and J by 8 bases, with 4 bases of the junction left unmatched. The CDR3 DNA sequence: TGTGCCAGCAGTAGGGACAGGGGACAGCAGTACTTC. This codes for CASSRDRGQQYF.

This chain connects TRBV9 to TRBJ1-5; TRBD1 might be the D (6 bases). Per germline, CDR1 SGDLS and CDR2 YYNGEE. CDR3 length: 15 residues. The V end lost 0 bases, the J end lost 2 bases, and 9 bases lay between the germline ends. The CDR3 DNA reads as TGTGCCAGCAGCGTAGAGGGGGGCGGCAATCAGCCCCAGCATTTT. It encodes CASSVEGGGNQPQHF.

This clone was picked up a small number of times. Other DNA sequences in the same sample also yield this CDR3. The chain carries TRBV7-9 and TRBJ2-3; D not certain. Germline V gene data show CDR1 as SEHNR and CDR2 as FQNEAQ (reference sequence). V was cut by 5 bases and J by 2 bases, with 2 bases left in between. The CDR3 has 11 amino acids. This CDR3 reads CASSLTDTQYF. In nucleotides, the CDR3 is TGTGCCAGCAGCCTCACAGATACGCAGTATTTT.

In regard to this clone: In the same sample, other DNA sequences code for this CDR3. The chain links TRBV27 to TRBJ2-7; 8 bases fit TRBD1. The ends lost 0 bases at V and 0 bases at J; junction bases unmatched: 1. The V gene's germline CDR1 is MNHEY and CDR2 SMNVEV (reference sequence). CDR3 length equals 15 residues. CDR3 bases: TGTGCCAGCAGTTTATCAGGGACAGGCTCCTACGAGCAGTACTTC. Translation gives CASSLSGTGSYEQYF.